Below, one T cell receptor beta chain is given with its context. This CDR3 has 13 amino acids. CDR1 and CDR2 (germline): ENHRY, SYGVKD. The ends lost 6 bases at V and 3 bases at J; junction bases unmatched: 2. Sequencing was performed with immunoSEQ multiplex PCR; in TCRdb, only in-frame clones are kept and a portion is missing. Of 2 million to 2.5 million clones listed, approximately 94% were seen once; the top ten hold roughly 0.13%. The data originate from a study of shared clonotypes between healthy human individuals. The TCR originated in a man younger than 35 in good health. This rearrangement joins TRBV10-3 to TRBJ1-5, with 7 bases aligning to TRBD1. The sequencing input was naive CD4+ T cells sorted from blood. Subset meaning: CD45RA+ positively selected. This CDR3 reads CAIRQGDNQPQHF. The CDR3 DNA is TGTGCCATCAGGCAGGGGGACAATCAGCCCCAGCATTTT.